The clone carrying this T cell receptor (beta chain) showed up just once. Its antigen is not known. RNA totalling roughly 0.45 to 1 ug underwent reverse transcription with random hexamers. It was immunoSEQ multiplex PCR that amplified TCR beta CDR3 across 54 Vbeta and 13 Jbeta. Using its own MiXCR run on the immunoSEQ multiplex PCR reads, TCRdb lists one record per CDR3 protein. Of about 180,000 distinct CDR3 sequences in the sample, 95% were seen once. The data originate from a study of CD8 T cells in Susac syndrome. Germline values: CDR1 SGDLS, CDR2 YYNGEE. The CDR3 is 13 residues long. V dropped 0 bases and J dropped 8 bases, with 11 bases sitting between them. General study points: Regarding the TCR sequencing and HLA analysis, the study admitted that a relatively small number of individuals were involved.

The chain carries TRBV9 and TRBJ1-2; the D is unclear. The receptor was isolated from a human donor with multiple sclerosis. Specimen: CD4+ T cells from PBMCs. In DNA form, the CDR3 reads TGTGCCAGCAGCGTAGGGAGTGAGCGGGGCTACACCTTC. Translation: CASSVGSERGYTF.